The 19 T cell receptor beta chains below were found in one sample sequenced in a study of control samples from healthy donors and cancer patients. The method was immunoSEQ multiplex PCR; TCRdb's version includes in-frame clones alone and lacks a portion of them. The sample contains some 130,000 clones, 85% to 95% of which appear only once. Sequencing used PBMCs. Receptor source: a man aged 50 or older with head and neck cancer.

The chain uses TRBV4-2 and TRBJ2-1, with 7 bases that match TRBD2. This CDR3 contains 16 residues. V trimming: 3 bases; J trimming: 3 bases; junction bases outside the gene matches: 8. CDR1 and CDR2 from the germline V gene are LGHNA and YNFKEQ. The CDR3 DNA reads as TGTGCCAGCAGCCAGGACATGGGGGGGGGCTACAATGAGCAGTTCTTC. Encoded protein: CASSQDMGGGYNEQFF.

This chain uses TRBV7-2 with TRBJ2-3; the match to TRBD1 covers 8 bases. The CDR3 spans 14 residues. Trimming removed 5 bases from V and 6 bases from J; junction bases left unmatched: 7. CDR1 is SGHTA, CDR2 FQGNSA, per germline. The chain's CDR3 is CASSEDRVRDTQYF. The CDR3 DNA reads TGTGCCAGCAGCGAGGACAGGGTCAGGGATACGCAGTATTTT.

The chain is built from TRBV24-1 and TRBJ1-5; D not certain. The CDR3 is 13 residues long. Germline V gene data show CDR1 as KGHDR and CDR2 as SFDVKD. V lost 12 bases and J 4 bases, leaving 15 bases between the germline ends. CDR3 in DNA: TGTGCCCCACCTCTAGAGGGAAATCAGCCCCAGCATTTT. It translates to CAPPLEGNQPQHF.

The rearrangement uses TRBV11-2 and TRBJ2-5, with 11 positions matching TRBD1. Germline V gene data show CDR1 as SGHAT and CDR2 as FQNNGV. Losses at the gene ends were 3 bases for V and 5 bases for J; bases not matched to a gene: 8. CDR3 length: 16 residues. The CDR3 reads CASSFAGTGGAETQYF. The CDR3 nucleotides read TGTGCCAGCAGCTTTGCCGGGACAGGGGGTGCTGAGACCCAGTACTTC.

V is TRBV5-1 and J is TRBJ2-5; D is unclear. V lost 0 bases and J lost 1, with 7 bases in between. Germline CDR1 SGHRS, CDR2 YFSETQ. The CDR3 covers 14 residues. The CDR3 region is CASSLGHIQETQYF. The DNA of the CDR3 is TGCGCCAGCAGCTTGGGACACATCCAAGAGACCCAGTACTTC. Combining the CDR3 with reference TRBV5-1 and TRBJ2-5 gives the whole variable domain KAGVTQTPRYLIKTRGQQVTLSCSPISGHRSVSWYQQTPGQGLQFLFEYFSETQRNKGNFPGRFSGRQFSNSRSEMNVSTLELGDSALYLCASSLGHIQETQYFGPGTRLLVL.

V gene TRBV6-5 combines with J gene TRBJ2-5; tentatively, D is TRBD1 (5 bases). Per germline, CDR1 MNHEY and CDR2 SVGAGI. The CDR3 totals 14 residues. V was pared by 0 bases and J by 5 bases, with 10 bases between. CDR3 amino acids: CASSYSAGLETQYF. The CDR3 DNA sequence: TGTGCCAGCAGTTACTCCGCAGGGTTGGAGACCCAGTACTTC.

This chain connects TRBV9 to TRBJ1-4; 11 bases line up with TRBD1. The CDR3 is 15 residues long. The germline V gene has CDR1 SGDLS and CDR2 YYNGEE. After removal of 3 bases from V and 3 bases from J, the junction contained 1 base not matched to a gene. In nucleotides, the CDR3 is TGTGCCAGCAGCGGGGGACAGGGGGCTAATGAAAAACTGTTTTTT. Amino acid sequence: CASSGGQGANEKLFF.

V is TRBV5-1 and J is TRBJ1-1; D may be TRBD1 (5 bases). Trimming took off 9 bases at V and 3 bases at J, with 24 bases between the two ends. CDR3 length equals 16 residues. Per the germline V gene, CDR1 is SGHRS and CDR2 is YFSETQ. CDR3 in amino acids: CATAPSTVPGDTEAFF. DNA for the CDR3: TGCGCCACCGCCCCCTCGACAGTCCCCGGGGACACTGAAGCTTTCTTT.

CDR3 DNA sequence: TGTGCCACCAGCGTGAGACAGGGTATTCACGAGCAGTACTTC. Translating it yields CATSVRQGIHEQYF. The gene calls are TRBV15 and TRBJ2-7, with 7 nucleotides matching TRBD1. The CDR3 spans 14 residues. Germline V gives CDR1 LNHNV, CDR2 YYDKDF (reference sequence). After removal of 5 bases from V and 5 bases from J, the junction contained 9 bases not matched to a gene.

V gene TRBV19 combines with J gene TRBJ1-1; 7 bases are shared with TRBD1. The CDR3 has 14 amino acids. Germline CDR1 is LNHDA and CDR2 is SQIVND (reference sequence). V shed 6 bases, J shed 6 bases, and the junction held 10 bases outside the gene matches. CDR3 coding DNA: TGTGCCAGTAGGCGACAGGGAATAGAGCCTGAAGCTTTCTTT. It encodes CASRRQGIEPEAFF. Full variable domain (rest looked up from reference TRBV19 and TRBJ1-1): DGGITQSPKYLFRKEGQNVTLSCEQNLNHDAMYWYRQDPGQGLRLIYYSQIVNDFQKGDIAEGYSVSREKKESFPLTVTSAQKNPTAFYLCASRRQGIEPEAFFGQGTRLTVV.

The chain combines TRBV4-2 with TRBJ1-1; D is uncertain. Per germline, CDR1 LGHNA and CDR2 YNFKEQ. Trimming left V 1 base short and J 4 bases short, with 7 bases between. This CDR3 region has 13 residues. This CDR3 reads CASSQGPGTEAFF. DNA of the CDR3: TGTGCCAGCAGCCAAGGGCCGGGCACTGAAGCTTTCTTT.

The chain employs TRBV5-1 and TRBJ1-2, with TRBD1 as a possible D gene (6 bases). V was cut by 0 bases and J by 5 bases, with 14 bases left in between. The CDR3 is made up of 15 amino acids. The germline CDR1 and CDR2 sequences are SGHRS and YFSETQ. The CDR3 sequence: CASSLDAGVGYGYTF. The CDR3 DNA sequence: TGCGCCAGCAGCTTGGACGCAGGGGTCGGGTATGGCTACACCTTC.

Here the CDR3 reads CASSHINENRGEQYF. In DNA form, the CDR3 reads TGTGCCAGCAGCCATATTAACGAAAACAGGGGAGAGCAGTACTTC. The chain uses TRBV14 and TRBJ2-7; TRBD1 agrees at 7 bases. V was pared by 3 bases and J by 7 bases, with 12 bases of the junction left unmatched. The CDR3 is 15 amino acids. Germline-derived CDR1 and CDR2 are SGHDN and FVKESK.

The gene calls are TRBV5-5 and TRBJ1-1; no clear D gene. Germline V gene data show CDR1 as SGHKS and CDR2 as YYEKEE (reference sequence). Deletions cut 4 bases from V and 6 bases from J, with 10 bases between. This CDR3 is 12 amino acids long. Here the CDR3 reads CASSPPAPEAFF. DNA for the CDR3: TGTGCCAGCAGCCCTCCGGCGCCTGAAGCTTTCTTT.

V gene TRBV30 combines with J gene TRBJ2-7; the D call may be TRBD1 or TRBD2 (5 bases each). Germline V lookup: CDR1 GTSNPN, CDR2 SVGIG (reference sequence). V dropped 6 bases and J dropped 0 bases, with 9 bases sitting between them. The CDR3 has 12 amino acids. The DNA for the CDR3 is TGTGCCTGCCATGGGACCTCCTACGAGCAGTACTTC. Its protein is CACHGTSYEQYF.

The table lists this clone with a count of one. The V gene is TRBV28, the J gene TRBJ1-2; no clear D. CDR1 MDHEN and CDR2 SYDVKM come from the germline V gene. This CDR3 has 12 amino acids. The germline V and J ends were trimmed by 7 bases and 8 bases, with 14 bases remaining between them. CDR3 in DNA: TGTGCCAGCACCCCCTGGGGAGGAGGCTACACCTTC. Translating it yields CASTPWGGGYTF.

Here the CDR3 reads CASSVDPVLSSYNEQFF. CDR3 nucleotides: TGTGCCAGCAGCGTAGATCCGGTCCTGAGCTCCTACAATGAGCAGTTCTTC. This chain links TRBV9 with TRBJ2-1; D not certain. This CDR3 has 17 amino acids. Trimming shortened V by 0 bases and J by 0 bases, and 13 bases separated the two germline ends. CDR1 is SGDLS and CDR2 is YYNGEE in the germline V gene.

In its sample, this clone was seen once. CDR3 residues: CASSSDSGSYEQYF. In nucleotides, the CDR3 is TGTGCCAGCAGTAGTGACAGCGGTTCCTACGAGCAGTACTTC. The chain has TRBV9 and TRBJ2-7; D may be TRBD1 or TRBD2 (5 bases each). V was cut by 5 bases and J by 1 base, with 13 bases left in between. The CDR3 covers 14 residues. Germline-derived CDR1 and CDR2 are SGDLS and YYNGEE.

This clone was found once. The gene calls are TRBV5-1 and TRBJ2-3; 7 bases are a match to TRBD2. This CDR3 spans 15 amino acids. Trimming cost V 2 bases and J 1 base; bases outside gene matches: 4. Germline lookup yields CDR1 SGHRS and CDR2 YFSETQ. In nucleotides, the CDR3 is TGCGCCAGCAGCTTAGCGGGGTCCCGCACAGATACGCAGTATTTT. Amino acids: CASSLAGSRTDTQYF.